This TCR beta chain was sequenced for a study of siplizumab effects on memory and regulatory T cells. Between the trimmed V and J ends, which lost 6 bases and 5 bases, there was a span of 25 bases. Germline V lookup: CDR1 SGHTA, CDR2 FQGNSA. The CDR3 length is 17 residues. Sequencing was performed with immunoSEQ multiplex PCR; in TCRdb, only in-frame clones are kept and a portion is missing. The repertoire includes more than 85,000 clones, more than 85% of them detected once, and about 0.34% sits in the top ten. V is TRBV7-2 and J is TRBJ1-1; maybe TRBD1 (5 bases). The sequence derives from a human donor in good health. Input material: CD4+ T cells sorted from blood. CDR3 sequence (DNA): TGTGCCAGCAGTCCTCCGAGGCTCAGGGAAGGGTCGACTGAAGCTTTCTTT. As protein: CASSPPRLREGSTEAFF.